A selection of T cell receptor beta chains follows, all from one sample in a study of a mutant IDH1 vaccine in newly diagnosed glioma. Their cognate antigens are unknown. Clones were sequenced by immunoSEQ multiplex PCR, and TCRdb holds only the in-frame ones, with some missing. Here the sample spans about 43,000 clones, roughly 84% being singletons. The sequencing here drew on PBMCs, taken from a glioma patient whose treatment included an IDH1 peptide vaccine. The receptors shown here come from a woman younger than 35 with glioma. Some clones in this sample may be carry-over from other donors' samples. The CDR3 runs from the conserved cysteine through the conserved F or W. The order of the fields is V gene, clone size, D gene, J gene, CDR3 protein, CDR3 DNA. A D gene is named only where the DNA matches it firmly. Size is stated for part of the rows, as once, few or many counts, or as a class when the clone is expanded.

V gene: TRBV10-1; clone size: -; D gene: -; J gene: TRBJ1-2; CDR3 protein: CASSESVRAHERFYGYTF; CDR3 DNA: TGCGCCAGCAGTGAGTCTGTTCGGGCCCACGAAAGGTTCTATGGCTACACCTTC
V gene: TRBV4-3; clone size: -; D gene: TRBD1; J gene: TRBJ2-2; CDR3 protein: CASSHPGQGTWTGELFF; CDR3 DNA: TGCGCCAGCAGCCATCCCGGACAGGGGACTTGGACCGGGGAGCTGTTTTTT
V gene: TRBV7-9; clone size: once; D gene: TRBD1; J gene: TRBJ1-2; CDR3 protein: CASSSTGTGNYGYTF; CDR3 DNA: TGTGCCAGCAGCTCAACCGGGACAGGAAACTATGGCTACACCTTC
V gene: TRBV5-1; clone size: medium-sized; D gene: -; J gene: TRBJ1-2; CDR3 protein: CASSSTGMGGYTF; CDR3 DNA: TGCGCCAGCAGCTCGACGGGTATGGGGGGCTACACCTTC
V gene: TRBV7-9; clone size: -; D gene: TRBD2; J gene: TRBJ2-7; CDR3 protein: CASSRLAGPYEQYF; CDR3 DNA: TGTGCCAGCAGCCGACTAGCGGGACCTTACGAGCAGTACTTC
V gene: TRBV15; clone size: -; D gene: TRBD1; J gene: TRBJ1-2; CDR3 protein: CATSPTMGQGALGYTF; CDR3 DNA: TGTGCCACCAGCCCGACCATGGGACAGGGGGCGCTTGGCTACACCTTC
V gene: TRBV5-1; clone size: once; D gene: -; J gene: TRBJ1-1; CDR3 protein: CASSLGPGSTEAFF; CDR3 DNA: TGCGCCAGCAGCTTGGGCCCGGGGAGCACTGAAGCTTTCTTT
V gene: TRBV19; clone size: -; D gene: TRBD1; J gene: TRBJ1-1; CDR3 protein: CASRTGSTEAFF; CDR3 DNA: TGTGCCAGTAGGACAGGGAGCACTGAAGCTTTCTTT
V gene: TRBV11-2; clone size: -; D gene: -; J gene: TRBJ1-1; CDR3 protein: CASSWVGTEAFF; CDR3 DNA: TGTGCCAGCAGCTGGGTGGGAACTGAAGCTTTCTTT
V gene: TRBV11-3; clone size: -; D gene: -; J gene: TRBJ2-7; CDR3 protein: CASSLTGMTYEQYF; CDR3 DNA: TGTGCCAGCAGCTTAACAGGGATGACCTACGAGCAGTACTTC
V gene: TRBV5-6; clone size: -; D gene: -; J gene: TRBJ2-4; CDR3 protein: CASTPSRQTKNIQYF; CDR3 DNA: TGTGCCAGCACCCCTTCCCGGCAGACAAAAAACATTCAGTACTTC
V gene: TRBV2; clone size: -; D gene: -; J gene: TRBJ2-3; CDR3 protein: CASWQRGPTDTQYF; CDR3 DNA: TGTGCCAGCTGGCAACGGGGGCCCACAGATACGCAGTATTTT
V gene: TRBV11-3; clone size: -; D gene: -; J gene: TRBJ1-1; CDR3 protein: CASSLDWQSTEAFF; CDR3 DNA: TGTGCCAGCAGCTTAGATTGGCAGAGCACTGAAGCTTTCTTT
V gene: TRBV27; clone size: -; D gene: -; J gene: TRBJ2-1; CDR3 protein: CASSFSRGSGEQFF; CDR3 DNA: TGTGCCAGCAGTTTCTCTAGGGGCTCGGGAGAGCAGTTCTTC
V gene: TRBV6-1; clone size: -; D gene: TRBD1; J gene: TRBJ2-2; CDR3 protein: CASRPDRLSGELFF; CDR3 DNA: TGTGCCAGCAGACCGGACAGGTTAAGCGGGGAGCTGTTTTTT
V gene: TRBV14; clone size: -; D gene: -; J gene: TRBJ1-2; CDR3 protein: CASSQAVQSGYTF; CDR3 DNA: TGTGCCAGCAGCCAAGCCGTTCAAAGTGGCTACACCTTC
V gene: TRBV19; clone size: -; D gene: TRBD1; J gene: TRBJ2-1; CDR3 protein: CASSQGQGAFNEQFF; CDR3 DNA: TGTGCCAGTAGCCAAGGACAGGGGGCCTTCAATGAGCAGTTCTTC
V gene: TRBV9; clone size: -; D gene: TRBD1; J gene: TRBJ1-2; CDR3 protein: CASSVSGSGGNYGYTF; CDR3 DNA: TGTGCCAGCAGCGTAAGCGGGTCAGGGGGTAACTATGGCTACACCTTC
V gene: TRBV2; clone size: -; D gene: -; J gene: TRBJ2-7; CDR3 protein: CASRESSYEQYF; CDR3 DNA: TGTGCCAGCAGAGAGAGCTCCTACGAGCAGTACTTC
V gene: TRBV5-6; clone size: -; D gene: -; J gene: TRBJ1-2; CDR3 protein: CASSLVSAPGGYTF; CDR3 DNA: TGTGCCAGCAGCTTGGTATCTGCCCCAGGAGGCTACACCTTC
V gene: TRBV7-9; clone size: -; D gene: -; J gene: TRBJ1-1; CDR3 protein: CASSLLGLNTEAFF; CDR3 DNA: TGTGCCAGCAGCTTACTGGGCTTGAACACTGAAGCTTTCTTT
V gene: TRBV7-2; clone size: once; D gene: TRBD2; J gene: TRBJ2-1; CDR3 protein: CASSLVRGGAYNEQFF; CDR3 DNA: TGTGCCAGCAGCTTAGTTCGCGGGGGGGCCTACAATGAGCAGTTCTTC